This TCR beta chain emerged from a study of blood T cell repertoires in COVID-19. The CDR3 runs 16 residues. CDR1 and CDR2 from the germline V gene are LNHDA and SQIVND (reference sequence). Trimming stripped 5 bases from V and 5 bases from J, with 19 bases between. Authors' processing steps: Cell counts per sample came from amplifying reference gene primers. Some clones are missing from TCRdb's copy, which holds only in-frame ones; the method was immunoSEQ multiplex PCR. That table supplies the V and J calls and clone size; D and trimming were determined from the DNA. The sample records about 130,000 clones, approximately 83% being singletons.

This clonotype originated in a woman of 80 years or more with acute or convalescent COVID-19. Sequencing input: peripheral blood. The V and J genes are TRBV19 and TRBJ1-5; D gene uncertain. This CDR3 reads CASSPPALGYHQPQHF. The CDR3 DNA reads TGTGCCAGTAGTCCCCCCGCACTAGGGTATCATCAGCCCCAGCATTTT.